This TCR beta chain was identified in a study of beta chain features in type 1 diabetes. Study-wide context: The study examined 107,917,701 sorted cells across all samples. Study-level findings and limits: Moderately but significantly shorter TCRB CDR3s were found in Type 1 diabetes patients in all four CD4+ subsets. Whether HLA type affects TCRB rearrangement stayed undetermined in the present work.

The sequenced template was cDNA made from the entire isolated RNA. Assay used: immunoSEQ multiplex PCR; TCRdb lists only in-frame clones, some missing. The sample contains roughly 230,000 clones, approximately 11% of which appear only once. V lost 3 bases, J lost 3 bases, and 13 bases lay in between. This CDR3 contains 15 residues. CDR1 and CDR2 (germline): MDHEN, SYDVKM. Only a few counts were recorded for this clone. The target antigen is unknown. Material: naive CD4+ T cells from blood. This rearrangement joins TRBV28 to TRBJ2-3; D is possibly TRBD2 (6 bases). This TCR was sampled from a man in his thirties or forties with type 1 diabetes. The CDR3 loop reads CASSLADYGTDTQYF. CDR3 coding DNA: TGTGCCAGCAGTTTGGCGGACTATGGGACAGATACGCAGTATTTT.